Listed here are 22 T cell receptor beta chains from one sample, sequenced in a study of T cell responses to AZD1222 COVID-19 vaccine. The method was immunoSEQ multiplex PCR; TCRdb's version includes in-frame clones alone and lacks a portion of them. The table lists roughly 200,000 clones, 80% to 95% of them singletons. The sequencing here drew on peripheral blood, taken 28 days after the second dose of the MenACWY control vaccine. All receptors derive from an adult who received the MenACWY meningococcal vaccine as a control.

Only one count was recorded for this clone. V is TRBV19 and J is TRBJ1-1; no clear D gene. Germline CDR1 LNHDA, CDR2 SQIVND (reference sequence). The CDR3 runs to 13 residues. V was cut by 3 bases and J by 4 bases, with 9 bases left in between. This CDR3 is CASSIRVLTEAFF. The CDR3, as DNA: TGTGCCAGTAGTATTAGGGTACTCACTGAAGCTTTCTTT.

As DNA, the CDR3 is TGTGCCAGCAGCAACCTCAGGAACACTGAAGCTTTCTTT. It specifies CASSNLRNTEAFF. The V and J genes are TRBV12-3 or TRBV12-4 and TRBJ1-1; D gene uncertain. This CDR3 region has 13 residues. V lost 6 bases and J 1 base, leaving 9 bases between the germline ends.

This rearrangement joins TRBV6-5 to TRBJ1-6; D gene uncertain. Germline assignment: CDR1 MNHEY and CDR2 SVGAGI. The CDR3 length is 12 residues. V lost 4 bases to trimming and J lost 8 bases, with 6 bases between them. The CDR3 loop reads CASSSEDSPLHF. DNA of the CDR3: TGTGCCAGCAGTTCAGAGGATTCACCCCTCCACTTT.

The chain combines TRBV5-1 with TRBJ2-5; D may be TRBD2 (6 bases). Germline loops: CDR1 SGHRS, CDR2 YFSETQ. V was pared by 0 bases and J by 5 bases, with 14 bases between. The CDR3 spans 15 residues. The CDR3 coding sequence is TGCGCCAGCAGCTTGGTAGCTAGCGAAGGGGAGACCCAGTACTTC. It encodes CASSLVASEGETQYF.

This chain uses TRBV11-2 with TRBJ1-2; no definite D call. Trimming cost V 3 bases and J 0 bases, with 14 bases left between them. In germline, CDR1 is SGHAT, CDR2 FQNNGV. CDR3 length: 16 amino acids. The DNA of the CDR3 is TGTGCCAGCAGCTTTCCCCCCCGGCACCCTAACTATGGCTACACCTTC. Amino acids: CASSFPPRHPNYGYTF.

This rearrangement joins TRBV4-3 to TRBJ1-1; D perhaps matches TRBD1 (5 bases). The CDR3 length is 14 residues. Germline lookup yields CDR1 LGHNA and CDR2 YSLEER. The V gene lost 1 base and the J gene lost 4 bases, with 10 bases spanning the gap. In nucleotides, the CDR3 is TGCGCCAGCAGCCAAGGGGCAGGGAGCACTGAAGCTTTCTTT. Translated, it gives CASSQGAGSTEAFF.

The chain uses TRBV4-1 and TRBJ2-4, with a tentative D call TRBD2 (7 bases). Germline lookup yields CDR1 MGHRA and CDR2 YSYEKL. V lost 1 base, J lost 8 bases, and 9 bases lay in between. This CDR3 region has 13 residues. CDR3 in amino acids: CASSQGEGDIQYF. The DNA of the CDR3 is TGCGCCAGCAGCCAAGGGGAGGGGGACATTCAGTACTTC.

V usage is TRBV7-2 and J usage is TRBJ1-6; 8 nucleotides match TRBD1. V gave up 5 bases and J gave up 10 bases; unmatched junction bases: 7. This CDR3 contains 14 residues. Per the germline V gene, CDR1 is SGHTA and CDR2 is FQGNSA. The CDR3 DNA follows: TGTGCCAGCAGCCTGCAGGGGGCAGGGTCACCCCTCCACTTT. Protein: CASSLQGAGSPLHF.

The chain combines TRBV2 with TRBJ1-5, with D possibly matching TRBD1 (6 bases). V was trimmed by 5 bases and J by 3 bases, leaving 14 bases between them. This CDR3 has 15 amino acids. From germline, CDR1 is SNHLY and CDR2 FYNNEI. CDR3 sequence reads: CASSRDIPHNQPQHF. The CDR3 DNA reads TGTGCCAGCAGTAGGGACATTCCCCACAATCAGCCCCAGCATTTT.

The chain uses TRBV20-1 and TRBJ2-2; D tentatively reads TRBD1 or TRBD2 (5 bases each). The ends were cut back, 3 bases at V and 3 bases at J, with 11 bases in the middle. The CDR3 is 14 amino acids. Germline V gene lookup returns CDR1 DFQATT and CDR2 SNEGSKA (reference sequence). CDR3 sequence reads: CSASTGTDTGELFF. Written as DNA, the CDR3 is TGCAGTGCTAGTACCGGGACGGACACCGGGGAGCTGTTTTTT.

The chain has TRBV12-3 or TRBV12-4 and TRBJ1-2; D may be TRBD1 (6 bases). V lost 5 bases to trimming and J lost 6 bases, with 10 bases between them. The CDR3 is made up of 12 amino acids. The CDR3 sequence: CASSTGPHGYTF. CDR3 coding DNA: TGTGCCAGCAGTACAGGGCCTCATGGCTACACCTTC.

The chain uses TRBV19 and TRBJ1-2, with 8 bases aligning to TRBD1. The CDR3 is 13 amino acids. Germline CDR1 reads LNHDA; CDR2 reads SQIVND (reference sequence). Trimming cost V 4 bases and J 4 bases; bases outside gene matches: 2. CDR3 in DNA: TGTGCCAGTAGTACCAGGGGGCCCTATGGCTACACCTTC. Encoded protein: CASSTRGPYGYTF.

A few counts support this clone. The chain joins TRBV5-4 to TRBJ1-6, with D uncertain. Trimming removed 3 bases at V and 0 bases at J, with 4 bases between. The CDR3 runs to 14 residues. Germline V gene lookup returns CDR1 SGHNT and CDR2 YYREEE (reference sequence). This CDR3 is CASSYSSYNSPLHF. The CDR3 DNA is TGTGCCAGCAGCTATAGCTCCTATAATTCACCCCTCCACTTT.

The chain uses TRBV7-9 and TRBJ2-7; no definite D call. This CDR3 has 12 residues. V was cut by 2 bases and J by 4 bases, with 6 bases left in between. The germline CDR1 and CDR2 sequences are SEHNR and FQNEAQ (reference sequence). The CDR3 region is CASSLTGYEQYF. The CDR3 bases are TGTGCCAGCAGCTTAACCGGGTACGAGCAGTACTTC.

The J gene is TRBJ2-7, the V gene TRBV6-5, with a possible D match to TRBD1 (6 bases). The CDR3 length is 13 residues. The germline gives CDR1 MNHEY, CDR2 SVGAGI. V dropped 7 bases and J dropped 4 bases, with 14 bases sitting between them. The CDR3 sequence: CASTMGAQYEQYF. The CDR3 DNA is TGTGCCAGCACAATGGGGGCTCAGTACGAGCAGTACTTC.

The rearrangement uses TRBV7-2 and TRBJ1-2; D uncertain. Germline CDR1 is SGHTA and CDR2 is FQGNSA. V dropped 8 bases and J dropped 4 bases, with 14 bases sitting between them. This CDR3 is 13 amino acids long. CDR3 loop: CASSPTSGYGYTF. In nucleotides, the CDR3 is TGTGCCAGCTCGCCGACGTCCGGCTATGGCTACACCTTC.

The rearrangement links TRBV15 to TRBJ2-5, with TRBD2 matching over 8 bases. After removal of 2 bases from V and 3 bases from J, the junction contained 8 bases not matched to a gene. Germline-derived CDR1 and CDR2 are LNHNV and YYDKDF (reference sequence). The CDR3 is 16 amino acids. The CDR3 is CATSRLPGGAKETQYF. CDR3 DNA sequence: TGTGCCACCAGCAGACTCCCCGGGGGGGCCAAAGAGACCCAGTACTTC.

The V gene is TRBV4-1, the J gene TRBJ1-2; 9 positions match TRBD1. The CDR3 length is 16 residues. In germline, CDR1 is MGHRA, CDR2 YSYEKL. Losses at the gene ends were 1 base for V and 7 bases for J; bases not matched to a gene: 10. CDR3 region: CASSQAPGQGWSGYTF. The CDR3 DNA follows: TGCGCCAGCAGCCAAGCCCCGGGACAGGGATGGTCTGGCTACACCTTC.

This chain uses TRBV7-8 with TRBJ2-2; a weak D match, TRBD2 (5 bases). The V end lost 5 bases, the J end lost 6 bases, and 10 bases lay between the germline ends. Germline-derived CDR1 and CDR2 are SGHVS and FQNEAQ. The CDR3 totals 13 residues. The CDR3 DNA sequence: TGTGCCAGCAGCGGGCGGGTGGCCGGGGAGCTGTTTTTT. Protein product: CASSGRVAGELFF.

The genes are TRBV5-6 and TRBJ1-3; maybe TRBD1 (5 bases). V gave up 4 bases and J gave up 6 bases, with 14 bases separating them. This CDR3 has 14 amino acids. CDR1 is SGHDT and CDR2 is YYEEEE in the germline V gene. The DNA of the CDR3 is TGTGCCAGCAGCCTCGGGAGGGGAGAAAACACCATATATTTT. Its translation: CASSLGRGENTIYF.

The J gene is TRBJ1-5, the V gene TRBV2, with 7 bases aligning to TRBD1. The ends lost 3 bases at V and 3 bases at J; junction bases unmatched: 5. In germline, CDR1 is SNHLY, CDR2 FYNNEI. CDR3 length: 15 residues. The CDR3: CASSDEGATNQPQHF. CDR3 nucleotides: TGTGCCAGCAGTGATGAGGGGGCCACCAATCAGCCCCAGCATTTT.

This sequence joins TRBV7-7 and TRBJ2-5; D is perhaps TRBD2 (8 bases). This CDR3 spans 15 amino acids. Deletions cut 5 bases from V and 5 bases from J, with 18 bases between. Germline V gene lookup returns CDR1 SSHAT and CDR2 FNYEAQ (reference sequence). As DNA, the CDR3 is TGTGCCAGCAGCCCAGCGGGGGCAGGGGGTGAGACCCAGTACTTC. Its translation is CASSPAGAGGETQYF.